The TCR beta chain under discussion was sequenced for a study of T cell repertoires in cytomegalovirus infection. From the reads, TCRdb called clonotypes with MiXCR, one entry per CDR3 protein. The repertoire holds approximately 100,000 distinct CDR3 sequences, with 25% to 30% as singletons. The CDR3 sequence is 13 residues long. With 2 bases removed from V and 7 bases from J, the gap between germline ends came to 9 bases. Germline loops: CDR1 ENHRY, CDR2 SYGVKD. Study results and caveats: Dominant in the ex vivo response were TCR beta clonotypes restricted by HLA-C and specific for CMV.

For this clonotype: What it recognizes is unknown.

The chain couples TRBV10-3 to TRBJ1-5; no clear D. The starting material was CD8+ T cells from cultured PBMCs, obtained from culture after CMV antigen stimulation. The origin of this receptor is a human donor in good health (CMV status not recorded). Some clones in this sample may be carry-over from other donors' samples. The CDR3 DNA reads as TGTGCCATCAGTGAGGGGGTAATACAGCCCCAGCATTTT. It is translated as CAISEGVIQPQHF.